This paragraph reports one TCR beta chain. A much more abundant neighbour one base away suggests this may be a read error. This record belongs to a study of regulatory T cells in long-lasting Graves disease. Building the TCR beta libraries relied on iRepertoire HTBI primers, and CDR3 regions underwent Arm-PCR. TCRdb called the multiplex PCR reads again in MiXCR, with one record for every CDR3 protein. This table has 520,000 or so distinct CDR3 sequences, 12% appearing once. Time point here: newly diagnosed GD, antithyroid drugs for less than 3 months. PBMCs provided the RNA from which the TCR library was made. CDR3 size: 18 residues. Germline CDR1 SGHTA, CDR2 FQGTGA. J gave up 0 bases and V 2 bases, and 6 bases lay outside the gene matches. In addition, the sample was reused for a study of T cells in Graves' hyperthyroidism and ophthalmopathy. From that study: The TCR CDR3 was amplified in a first-round RT-PCR using the HTBI primer set.

Here the sequenced sample was peripheral blood mononuclear cells (PBMCs), taken at new diagnosis, from a patient treated with antithyroid drugs. The rearrangement links TRBV7-3 to TRBJ2-2; the match to TRBD2 covers 10 bases. This TCR was sampled from a woman in her twenties or thirties with Graves disease. Written as DNA, the CDR3 is TGTGCCAGCAGCTTAGGACTAGCGGTAGGCGCGAACACCGGGGAGCTGTTTTTT. Translation: CASSLGLAVGANTGELFF.